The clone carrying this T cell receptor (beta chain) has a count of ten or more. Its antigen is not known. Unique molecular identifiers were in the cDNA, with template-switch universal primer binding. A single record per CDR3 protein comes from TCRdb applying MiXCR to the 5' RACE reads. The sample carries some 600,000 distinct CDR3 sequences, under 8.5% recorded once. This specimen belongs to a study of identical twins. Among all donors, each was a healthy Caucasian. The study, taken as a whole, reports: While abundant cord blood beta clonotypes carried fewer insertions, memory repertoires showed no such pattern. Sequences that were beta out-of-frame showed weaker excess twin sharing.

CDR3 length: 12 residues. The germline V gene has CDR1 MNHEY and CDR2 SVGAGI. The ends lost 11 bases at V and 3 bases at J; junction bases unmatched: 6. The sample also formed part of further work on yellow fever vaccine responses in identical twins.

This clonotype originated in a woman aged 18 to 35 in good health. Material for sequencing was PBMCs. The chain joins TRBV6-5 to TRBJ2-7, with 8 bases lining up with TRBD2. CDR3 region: CASGGPGYEQYF. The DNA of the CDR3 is TGTGCCTCGGGAGGGCCTGGCTACGAGCAGTACTTC.